This T cell receptor beta chain was identified in a study of cytomegalovirus exposure and HLA in healthy donors. Repertoires were generated with immunoSEQ multiplex PCR, while TCRdb's copy carries only in-frame clones and drops some. This repertoire shows 200,000 or so clones, roughly 91% found once; its top ten account for roughly 2%. There are 15 residues in the CDR3. The J segment lost 8 bases and the V segment lost 1 base, leaving 1 base of the junction unmatched. Looked up from germline, CDR1 is LNHDA and CDR2 is SQIVND (reference sequence). The source of this sequence is a woman aged 18-30 years in good health and CMV-seropositive. The material sequenced was PBMCs. The rearrangement uses TRBV19 and TRBJ2-1; 14 bases map to TRBD2. The CDR3 nucleotides are TGTGCCAGTAGTATAGGGGGACTAGCGGGAGATGAGCAGTTCTTC. Protein product: CASSIGGLAGDEQFF.